These 29 T cell receptor beta chains were sequenced from one sample in a study of blood T cell repertoires in COVID-19. TCRdb's copy holds only in-frame clones and misses some; the assay was immunoSEQ multiplex PCR. The sample lists about 310,000 clones; 85% were seen once. The sample taken for sequencing was PBMCs or T cells enriched from blood (not recorded which). All receptors come from a young woman who had been exposed to COVID-19.

The gene calls are TRBV7-2 and TRBJ1-5; D uncertain. V shed 2 bases and J shed 4 bases, with 9 bases lying between them. The germline V gene encodes CDR1 SGHTA and CDR2 FQGNSA. The CDR3 runs to 14 residues. The CDR3 region has the DNA TGTGCCAGCAGCTTACGAGGTCAGAATCAGCCCCAGCATTTT. Its translation: CASSLRGQNQPQHF.

The V gene is TRBV3-1 (or the pseudogene TRBV3-2), the J gene TRBJ2-5; no clear D gene. This CDR3 region has 14 residues. Germline CDR1 is LGHDT and CDR2 is YNNKEL (reference sequence). The V and J ends lost 4 bases and 3 bases respectively, with 12 bases between them. CDR3 bases: TGTGCCAGCAGCCGGAGTTTCGGTGAAGAGACCCAGTACTTC. This encodes CASSRSFGEETQYF.

The chain is built from TRBV7-3 and TRBJ2-1; 7 nucleotides match TRBD2. With V trimmed by 1 base and J by 10 bases, 10 bases remained unmatched. Germline CDR1 and CDR2: SGHTA and FQGTGA. The CDR3 loop spans 15 amino acids. The chain's CDR3 is CASSLSLAGVSEQFF. CDR3 nucleotide sequence: TGTGCCAGCAGCTTAAGTCTCGCGGGAGTAAGCGAGCAGTTCTTC.

The rearrangement links TRBV19 to TRBJ2-7; tentative D call: TRBD2 (6 bases). The CDR3 is 15 amino acids. Trimming stripped 3 bases from V and 3 bases from J, with 15 bases between. CDR1 and CDR2 (germline): LNHDA, SQIVND (reference sequence). This CDR3 reads CASSMGGTEDYEQYF. The CDR3 nucleotides read TGTGCCAGTAGTATGGGCGGGACCGAGGACTACGAGCAGTACTTC.

This chain joins TRBV4-1 and TRBJ2-1, with TRBD2 identical over 10 bases. V was clipped by 4 bases and J by 8 bases; unmatched bases: 11. This CDR3 has 16 amino acids. From germline, CDR1 is MGHRA and CDR2 YSYEKL. CDR3 DNA: TGCGCCAGCAGCCCCCTAAGCGGGGGGGCGTCGCATGAGCAGTTCTTC. Translation gives CASSPLSGGASHEQFF.

This chain links TRBV5-5 with TRBJ1-1, with D perhaps matching TRBD1 (6 bases). The germline V gene encodes CDR1 SGHKS and CDR2 YYEKEE (reference sequence). Trimming pared 3 bases from V and 1 base from J, leaving 13 bases between. The CDR3 spans 15 residues. The CDR3 loop is CASSSNRVGNTEAFF. In nucleotides, the CDR3 is TGTGCCAGCAGCTCAAACAGGGTTGGGAACACTGAAGCTTTCTTT. Full variable domain (rest looked up from reference TRBV5-5 and TRBJ1-1): DAGVTQSPTHLIKTRGQQVTLRCSPISGHKSVSWYQQVLGQGPQFIFQYYEKEERGRGNFPDRFSARQFPNYSSELNVNALLLGDSALYLCASSSNRVGNTEAFFGQGTRLTVV.

The chain carries TRBV7-8 and TRBJ2-7; D gene uncertain. CDR3 length equals 14 residues. The V end lost 0 bases, the J end lost 1 base, and 7 bases lay between the germline ends. The germline gives CDR1 SGHVS, CDR2 FQNEAQ. CDR3: CASSLAAFSYEQYF. CDR3 bases: TGTGCCAGCAGCTTAGCGGCTTTTTCCTACGAGCAGTACTTC.

V and J are TRBV11-3 and TRBJ2-1, with 10 bases aligning to TRBD2. The CDR3 consists of 15 residues. V lost 1 base and J lost 11; bases outside the gene matches: 8. CDR1 and CDR2 (germline): SGHNT, YENEEA. DNA of the CDR3: TGTGCCAGCAGCTTAGGACTAGCGGGTCGGGACCAGCAGTTCTTC. This translates into CASSLGLAGRDQQFF. The complete variable domain, with remaining parts taken from reference TRBV11-3 and TRBJ2-1, reads EAGVVQSPRYKIIEKKQPVAFWCNPISGHNTLYWYLQNLGQGPELLIRYENEEAVDDSQLPKDRFSAERLKGVDSTLKIQPAELGDSAVYLCASSLGLAGRDQQFFGPGTRLTVL.

Only a few counts were recorded for this clone. V gene TRBV4-3 combines with J gene TRBJ2-7, with D perhaps matching TRBD1 (5 bases). V lost 1 base and J 6 bases, leaving 16 bases between the germline ends. The CDR3 totals 15 residues. Germline lookup yields CDR1 LGHNA and CDR2 YSLEER. CDR3 nucleotide sequence: TGCGCCAGCAGCCAAGTATTTCAAGGGGTTGGCGAGCAGTACTTC. It specifies CASSQVFQGVGEQYF.

The chain uses TRBV28 and TRBJ2-7, with D possibly being TRBD1 (6 bases). Germline CDR1 reads MDHEN; CDR2 reads SYDVKM. Trimming shortened V by 6 bases and J by 4 bases, and 19 bases separated the two germline ends. The CDR3 runs 15 residues. CDR3: CASRSDRRQTYEQYF. The CDR3 nucleotides are TGTGCCAGCAGATCTGACAGGAGACAAACTTACGAGCAGTACTTC.

This clone was detected only once. V and J are TRBV2 and TRBJ2-7, with TRBD2 identical over 9 bases. CDR1 and CDR2 from the germline V gene are SNHLY and FYNNEI. The CDR3 totals 14 residues. J lost 6 bases, V lost 3 bases, and 6 bases had no gene match. The CDR3 coding sequence is TGTGCCAGCAGTGACGGGCGGGGGGGCCGCGAGCAGTACTTC. The encoded protein is CASSDGRGGREQYF.

The chain uses TRBV6-5 and TRBJ1-1; 12 nucleotides align to TRBD1. This CDR3 comprises 13 residues. J lost 6 bases, V lost 8 bases, and 4 bases had no gene match. Germline CDR1 and CDR2: MNHEY and SVGAGI. CDR3 in amino acids: CASGTGGSPEAFF. CDR3 coding DNA: TGTGCCAGCGGGACAGGGGGCTCCCCTGAAGCTTTCTTT.

Only one count was recorded for this clone. The chain employs TRBV5-1 and TRBJ1-2, with 8 bases matching TRBD1. The ends lost 0 bases at V and 7 bases at J; junction bases unmatched: 8. The germline V gene has CDR1 SGHRS and CDR2 YFSETQ. The CDR3 sequence is 15 residues long. For the CDR3, the DNA is TGCGCCAGCAGCTTGGGAGGACAGGGATTGATTGGCTACACCTTC. Amino acids: CASSLGGQGLIGYTF.

The chain links TRBV12-5 to TRBJ2-2, with TRBD1 matching over 7 bases. CDR3 length equals 16 residues. The germline gives CDR1 LGHNT, CDR2 FRNRAP. After removal of 7 bases from V and 3 bases from J, the junction contained 11 bases not matched to a gene. CDR3 sequence: CASEGYGQEYTGELFF. In nucleotides, the CDR3 is TGTGCTAGTGAAGGATACGGACAGGAGTACACCGGGGAGCTGTTTTTT.

The rearrangement links TRBV28 to TRBJ1-4; 7 nucleotides agree with TRBD1. This CDR3 spans 16 amino acids. Germline V gives CDR1 MDHEN, CDR2 SYDVKM. V shed 1 base, J shed 4 bases, and the junction held 6 bases outside the gene matches. The CDR3: CASSLLGRGINEKLFF. The DNA for the CDR3 is TGTGCCAGCAGTTTATTAGGCAGGGGGATTAATGAAAAACTGTTTTTT.

The J gene is TRBJ2-2, the V gene TRBV6-2 or TRBV6-3; 8 bases map to TRBD2. Germline loops: CDR1 MNHEY, CDR2 SVGEGT. The CDR3 has 15 residues. V shed 5 bases, J shed 4 bases, and the junction held 6 bases outside the gene matches. The CDR3 sequence: CASSMGLVSTGELFF. For the CDR3, the DNA is TGTGCCAGCAGTATGGGACTAGTATCCACCGGGGAGCTGTTTTTT.

V usage is TRBV25-1 and J usage is TRBJ2-3; TRBD2 aligns across 12 bases. Trimming took 4 bases from V and 5 from J; bases not matched to a gene: 7. The CDR3 runs to 16 residues. From germline, CDR1 is MGHDK and CDR2 SYGVNS. CDR3 DNA: TGTGCCAGCAGTGGAAGACTAGCGGGAGTTGGAGATACGCAGTATTTT. Its protein product is CASSGRLAGVGDTQYF.

The chain employs TRBV3-1 (or the pseudogene TRBV3-2) and TRBJ2-5, with 15 bases that match TRBD2. In germline, CDR1 is LGHDT, CDR2 YNNKEL (reference sequence). The CDR3 spans 19 residues. The junction had 11 bases not matched to a gene; V was cut back by 1 base and J by 5 bases. The CDR3 reads CASSQAPWTSGRAGETQYF. The CDR3 coding sequence is TGTGCCAGCAGCCAAGCCCCCTGGACTAGCGGGAGGGCCGGGGAGACCCAGTACTTC.

The chain is built from TRBV3-1 (or the pseudogene TRBV3-2) and TRBJ1-1; D ambiguous. The CDR3 is 14 amino acids. V was trimmed by 0 bases and J by 2 bases, leaving 7 bases between them. Germline V gives CDR1 LGHDT, CDR2 YNNKEL (reference sequence). CDR3 protein: CASSQDNRNTEAFF. The DNA for the CDR3 is TGTGCCAGCAGCCAAGATAATAGAAACACTGAAGCTTTCTTT.

The V and J genes are TRBV2 and TRBJ2-1; TRBD2 matches at 10 bases. The CDR3 is made up of 15 amino acids. Germline CDR1 SNHLY, CDR2 FYNNEI. Trimming cost V 2 bases and J 6 bases; bases outside gene matches: 4. The CDR3, as DNA: TGTGCCAGCAGTGAACGAGCGGGAGGGCCCAATGAGCAGTTCTTC. Translation: CASSERAGGPNEQFF.

The gene calls are TRBV30 and TRBJ1-6; TRBD1 matches at 7 bases. Germline values: CDR1 GTSNPN, CDR2 SVGIG (reference sequence). V lost 2 bases and J lost 9; bases outside the gene matches: 10. The CDR3 totals 15 residues. The CDR3 loop is CAWSTTDRVISPLHF. For the CDR3, the DNA is TGTGCCTGGAGTACGACCGACAGGGTAATTTCACCCCTCCACTTT.

The chain couples TRBV11-2 to TRBJ2-7; weak D call: TRBD1 (5 bases). The CDR3 is 14 residues long. Per the germline V gene, CDR1 is SGHAT and CDR2 is FQNNGV. The V and J ends lost 1 base and 2 bases respectively, with 9 bases between them. The CDR3 region is CASSLGGRAYEQYF. As DNA, the CDR3 is TGTGCCAGCAGCTTAGGCGGCAGGGCCTACGAGCAGTACTTC.

This sequence joins TRBV3-1 (or the pseudogene TRBV3-2) and TRBJ2-3; D might be TRBD2 (5 bases). The CDR3 totals 15 residues. Trimming removed 0 bases from V and 1 base from J, with 8 bases in between. Germline CDR1 is LGHDT and CDR2 is YNNKEL (reference sequence). The CDR3 region has the DNA TGTGCCAGCAGCCAAGATGACGGGGGCACAGATACGCAGTATTTT. Its protein is CASSQDDGGTDTQYF.

This chain uses TRBV5-4 with TRBJ2-2, with D perhaps TRBD1 (5 bases). From germline, CDR1 is SGHNT and CDR2 YYREEE (reference sequence). The CDR3 runs to 15 residues. The V gene lost 4 bases and the J gene lost 2 bases, with 12 bases spanning the gap. The CDR3 loop is CASSLKGFNTGELFF. CDR3 nucleotide sequence: TGTGCCAGCAGCCTAAAGGGGTTTAACACCGGGGAGCTGTTTTTT.

J is TRBJ1-3 and V is TRBV10-3, with D maybe TRBD1 (6 bases). Trimming removed 6 bases at V and 0 bases at J, with 12 bases between. Germline values: CDR1 ENHRY, CDR2 SYGVKD. The CDR3 consists of 15 residues. The CDR3 DNA reads as TGTGCCATCAGCCACGGGACACGCTCTGGAAACACCATATATTTT. This gives the protein CAISHGTRSGNTIYF.

V gene TRBV29-1 combines with J gene TRBJ1-1, with D uncertain. Per germline, CDR1 SQVTM and CDR2 ANQGSEA. This CDR3 is built from 14 residues. The ends were cut back, 2 bases at V and 2 bases at J, with 12 bases in the middle. The CDR3 nucleotides are TGCAGCGTTGAAAACCACGGACTAAACACTGAAGCTTTCTTT. This sequence encodes CSVENHGLNTEAFF.

V usage is TRBV28 and J usage is TRBJ2-1, with TRBD2 matching 10 bases. The V and J ends lost 5 bases and 3 bases, in that order; junction bases with no gene match: 7. Germline V gives CDR1 MDHEN, CDR2 SYDVKM. CDR3 length equals 16 residues. In DNA form, the CDR3 reads TGTGCCAGCAGTGTCGGACTAGCGGAAGGCTACAATGAGCAGTTCTTC. Translation gives CASSVGLAEGYNEQFF.

This sequence joins TRBV24-1 and TRBJ2-1; 8 nucleotides match TRBD2. V gave up 0 bases and J gave up 6 bases; unmatched junction bases: 3. CDR1 is KGHDR and CDR2 is SFDVKD in the germline V gene. The CDR3 has 15 residues. The CDR3 DNA is TGTGCCACCAGTGATTTGGCACGGGAGGGCAATGAGCAGTTCTTC. This encodes CATSDLAREGNEQFF.

The genes are TRBV28 and TRBJ1-2, with TRBD1 as a possible D gene (5 bases). Germline CDR1 is MDHEN and CDR2 is SYDVKM. The CDR3 length is 12 residues. V gave up 4 bases and J gave up 7 bases, with 10 bases separating them. CDR3 nucleotide sequence: TGTGCCAGCAGTTGGGGGGTAGGTGGCTACACCTTC. It yields the protein CASSWGVGGYTF.